The 20 T cell receptor beta chains reported below all come from one sample, sequenced in a study of cytomegalovirus exposure and HLA in healthy donors. The assay was immunoSEQ multiplex PCR, and TCRdb's table has in-frame clones only and misses some. Altogether tens of thousands of clones are present, 90% to 95% being singletons, with the ten largest covering approximately 1.1%. The sequencing input was PBMCs. The receptors shown here come from a woman aged 25 to 39 in good health and CMV-seropositive.

The V call is TRBV28, the J call TRBJ2-1; 8 positions match TRBD2. V lost 4 bases, J lost 4 bases, and 9 bases stayed unmatched. CDR3 length: 16 residues. Germline V gene lookup returns CDR1 MDHEN and CDR2 SYDVKM. The CDR3 here is CASSSLGAGGYNEQFF. In DNA form, the CDR3 reads TGTGCCAGCAGTTCCCTCGGTGCGGGGGGATACAATGAGCAGTTCTTC.

The rearrangement links TRBV28 to TRBJ1-1, with 10 nucleotides matching TRBD1. The germline gives CDR1 MDHEN, CDR2 SYDVKM. J was trimmed by 6 bases and V by 5 bases; bases with no gene match: 9. The CDR3 is made up of 15 amino acids. Here the CDR3 DNA reads TGTGCCAGCAGTACCCCGGGACAGGGGATTGCTGAAGCTTTCTTT. Protein sequence: CASSTPGQGIAEAFF.

The chain couples TRBV28 to TRBJ2-7; 10 bases line up with TRBD2. The CDR3 runs to 16 residues. Germline V gene sequence: CDR1 MDHEN, CDR2 SYDVKM. The V and J ends lost 4 bases and 4 bases, in that order; junction bases with no gene match: 10. Here the CDR3 reads CASSYDGSGRVYEQYF. CDR3 in DNA: TGTGCCAGCAGTTACGACGGAAGCGGGAGGGTGTACGAGCAGTACTTC.

This chain connects TRBV9 to TRBJ2-3; TRBD2 aligns across 9 bases. This CDR3 spans 13 amino acids. V dropped 0 bases and J dropped 9; count of bases not matched to a gene: 2. Looked up from germline, CDR1 is SGDLS and CDR2 is YYNGEE. In nucleotides, the CDR3 is TGTGCCAGCAGCGTAGTCACTAGCGGGACGCAGTATTTT. Translation: CASSVVTSGTQYF.

The genes are TRBV20-1 and TRBJ2-7; D gene ambiguous. V lost 6 bases to trimming and J lost 2 bases, with 8 bases between them. This CDR3 is 11 amino acids long. CDR1 is DFQATT and CDR2 is SNEGSKA in the germline V gene (reference sequence). The CDR3 coding sequence is TGCAGTGCCTTCTTCCCCTACGAGCAGTACTTC. Protein: CSAFFPYEQYF.

The chain has TRBV6-6 and TRBJ2-3; no firm D call. The CDR3 totals 11 residues. Trimming took off 4 bases at V and 4 bases at J, with 3 bases between the two ends. Per germline, CDR1 MNHNY and CDR2 SVGAGI (reference sequence). The CDR3 bases are TGTGCCAGCAGTTCTTCAGATACGCAGTATTTT. Protein product: CASSSSDTQYF.

J is TRBJ2-3 and V is TRBV7-8; TRBD2 matches at 9 bases. V shed 1 base and J 4 bases; nucleotides not matched to a gene: 3. This CDR3 spans 15 amino acids. Germline lookup yields CDR1 SGHVS and CDR2 FQNEAQ. CDR3 in DNA: TGTGCCAGCAGCTTAGTAGCGGGAGATGCAGATACGCAGTATTTT. Translation gives CASSLVAGDADTQYF.

The chain employs TRBV2 and TRBJ2-7; D is possibly TRBD1 (6 bases). The CDR3 totals 14 residues. Germline CDR1 is SNHLY and CDR2 is FYNNEI. Deletions cut 5 bases from V and 3 bases from J, with 14 bases between. This CDR3 is CASSPLGGYYEQYF. For the CDR3, the DNA is TGTGCCAGCAGTCCTCTAGGGGGATACTACGAGCAGTACTTC.

On this clone: This specimen includes other DNA sequences encoding the same CDR3. The rearrangement uses TRBV7-9 and TRBJ1-1; D possibly corresponds to TRBD1 (5 bases). The CDR3 loop spans 14 amino acids. CDR1 is SEHNR and CDR2 is FQNEAQ in the germline V gene (reference sequence). V lost 5 bases and J lost 0, with 10 bases in between. CDR3 sequence reads: CASSARQLNTEAFF. CDR3 DNA: TGTGCCAGCAGCGCAAGACAGTTGAACACTGAAGCTTTCTTT.

The chain carries TRBV6-4 and TRBJ1-1; 7 bases line up with TRBD1. This CDR3 has 20 residues. The trim removed 0 bases at V and 7 bases at J, leaving 23 bases unmatched. The V gene's germline CDR1 is MRHNA and CDR2 SNTAGT. This CDR3 reads CASSDSSPTTGFTALGEAFF. The CDR3 bases are TGTGCCAGCAGTGACTCCTCCCCAACGACAGGGTTTACGGCCTTAGGTGAAGCTTTCTTT.

The V call is TRBV2, the J call TRBJ2-3, with D maybe TRBD1 (6 bases). The CDR3 runs to 15 residues. Germline values: CDR1 SNHLY, CDR2 FYNNEI. V lost 4 bases to trimming and J lost 1 base, with 12 bases between them. CDR3 loop: CASSGEQGGTDTQYF. The CDR3 coding sequence is TGTGCCAGCAGTGGGGAACAGGGAGGCACAGATACGCAGTATTTT. Supplemented by reference TRBV2 and TRBJ2-3, the full variable domain reads EPEVTQTPSHQVTQMGQEVILRCVPISNHLYFYWYRQILGQKVEFLVSFYNNEISEKSEIFDDQFSVERPDGSNFTLKIRSTKLEDSAMYFCASSGEQGGTDTQYFGPGTRLTVL.

The chain links TRBV5-8 to TRBJ2-5; 8 bases line up with TRBD2. V shed 4 bases, J shed 2 bases, and the junction held 7 bases outside the gene matches. Germline CDR1 and CDR2: SGHTS and YDEGEE. The length of the CDR3 is 15 residues. CDR3: CASSPEVAGQETQYF. In DNA, the CDR3 is TGTGCCAGCAGCCCCGAGGTAGCGGGACAAGAGACCCAGTACTTC.

This clone was counted a single time. The V and J genes are TRBV19 and TRBJ1-1; no definite D call. There are 15 residues in the CDR3. V dropped 6 bases and J dropped 0 bases, with 14 bases sitting between them. Germline CDR1 LNHDA, CDR2 SQIVND (reference sequence). The CDR3 DNA sequence: TGTGCCAGTAGATCAGGCGCGGGGTTGAACACTGAAGCTTTCTTT. Translated: CASRSGAGLNTEAFF.

The gene calls are TRBV4-1 and TRBJ2-2; 16 bases align to TRBD2. V lost 5 bases to trimming and J lost 6 bases; unmatched junction nucleotides: 12. Germline-derived CDR1 and CDR2 are MGHRA and YSYEKL. CDR3 length: 19 residues. The CDR3 sequence: CASSLAGTSGRARAGELFF. The CDR3 coding sequence is TGCGCCAGCAGCTTAGCTGGGACTAGCGGGAGGGCCCGGGCCGGGGAGCTGTTTTTT.

The chain carries TRBV28 and TRBJ2-7, with a possible D match to TRBD1 (6 bases). V lost 6 bases and J lost 7, with 19 bases in between. This CDR3 spans 14 amino acids. The germline V gene has CDR1 MDHEN and CDR2 SYDVKM. This CDR3 is CASSRLGGLSEQYF. CDR3 nucleotide sequence: TGTGCCAGCAGCCGGCTAGGGGGATTGAGTGAGCAGTACTTC. Complete variable domain (other parts from reference TRBV28 and TRBJ2-7): DVKVTQSSRYLVKRTGEKVFLECVQDMDHENMFWYRQDPGLGLRLIYFSYDVKMKEKGDIPEGYSVSREKKERFSLILESASTNQTSMYLCASSRLGGLSEQYFGPGTRLTVT.

The CDR3 here is CASSLEGGRIMNTEAFF. CDR3 in DNA: TGTGCCAGCAGCTTAGAGGGGGGTAGGATTATGAACACTGAAGCTTTCTTT. J is TRBJ1-1 and V is TRBV11-2, with D tentatively TRBD1 (5 bases). Germline V lookup: CDR1 SGHAT, CDR2 FQNNGV. There are 17 residues in the CDR3. Between the trimmed V and J ends, which lost 0 bases and 0 bases, there was a span of 14 bases.

The CDR3 protein is CASSQLTGPNGNQPQHF. CDR3 sequence (DNA): TGTGCCAGCAGCCAACTTACAGGGCCGAACGGCAATCAGCCCCAGCATTTT. The chain is built from TRBV28 and TRBJ1-5, with D perhaps matching TRBD1 (6 bases). The V and J ends lost 6 bases and 2 bases respectively, with 20 bases between them. Germline CDR1 MDHEN, CDR2 SYDVKM. The CDR3 has 17 amino acids.

The rearrangement uses TRBV29-1 and TRBJ2-5; 14 bases line up with TRBD2. This CDR3 contains 14 residues. Germline V gene data show CDR1 as SQVTM and CDR2 as ANQGSEA. Losses at the gene ends were 7 bases for V and 1 base for J; bases not matched to a gene: 2. CDR3 residues: CSAGTSGGQETQYF. The CDR3 nucleotides are TGCAGCGCCGGGACTAGCGGGGGCCAAGAGACCCAGTACTTC.

The chain carries TRBV9 and TRBJ1-1, with D tentatively TRBD1 (5 bases). Germline CDR1 is SGDLS and CDR2 is YYNGEE. Trimming took off 2 bases at V and 0 bases at J, with 11 bases between the two ends. This CDR3 has 15 residues. The chain's CDR3 is CASSVAGHMNTEAFF. The CDR3 DNA is TGTGCCAGCAGCGTCGCAGGGCACATGAACACTGAAGCTTTCTTT.

The chain employs TRBV27 and TRBJ1-1; D gene unclear. CDR3 length: 17 residues. From germline, CDR1 is MNHEY and CDR2 SMNVEV (reference sequence). V dropped 0 bases and J dropped 0 bases, with 14 bases sitting between them. Here the CDR3 reads CASSLSYLWSMNTEAFF. DNA for the CDR3: TGTGCCAGCAGTTTATCCTACCTCTGGTCCATGAACACTGAAGCTTTCTTT.